This T cell receptor (beta chain) comes out of a study of breast tumors, draining lymph nodes, adjacent tissues. Study results and caveats: That most tumor T cells come from lymph nodes remained unproven. Tumors had less TCR diversity than lymph nodes, more than nontumor tissue.

The CDR3 is made up of 16 amino acids. The germline CDR1 and CDR2 sequences are SNHLY and FYNNEI. TCRdb analysed the multiplex PCR reads with MiXCR anew, one entry per CDR3 protein. The table records roughly 120,000 distinct CDR3 sequences, nearly 20% of them present only once. Breast cancer patients provided tissue from their axillary draining lymph nodes. About this clonotype itself: Its antigen is undetermined. A single base separates this from a much larger clone, so it may be a read error.

The sequenced material came from axillary lymph node tissue. The chain is built from TRBV2 and TRBJ2-1; 9 bases align to TRBD1. This clonotype originated in a female donor with breast cancer. Some clones in this sample may be carry-over from other donors' samples. CDR3 in DNA: TGTGCCAGCAGCCCCCAGACAGGGGGTACCTACAATGGGCAGTTCTTC. Its protein product is CASSPQTGGTYNGQFF. The full variable domain, completed using reference TRBV2 and TRBJ2-1, is EPEVTQTPSHQVTQMGQEVILRCVPISNHLYFYWYRQILGQKVEFLVSFYNNEISEKSEIFDDQFSVERPDGSNFTLKIRSTKLEDSAMYFCASSPQTGGTYNGQFFGPGTRLTVL.